Below, 20 T cell receptor beta chains from the same sample are listed, as sequenced in a study of T cell responses to AZD1222 COVID-19 vaccine. The repertoire was sequenced with immunoSEQ multiplex PCR; TCRdb's copy has only in-frame clones and lacks some. The data show about 170,000 clones, roughly 93% seen once. The specimen comprised peripheral blood, sampled on day 0 of AZD1222 vaccination. Source of these receptors: an adult in good health.

CDR3 nucleotides: TGTGCCATCGGGCTTGGCGCGGGAGGTGGGACAGATACGCAGTATTTT. It is translated as CAIGLGAGGGTDTQYF. The V gene is TRBV10-3, the J gene TRBJ2-3; TRBD2 matches 8 bases. Germline loops: CDR1 ENHRY, CDR2 SYGVKD. This CDR3 has 16 amino acids. Trimming took 8 bases from V and 3 from J; bases not matched to a gene: 13.

This rearrangement joins TRBV7-9 to TRBJ1-2, with 7 bases fitting TRBD1. With 4 bases clipped from V and 3 bases from J, the junction kept 8 bases outside the gene matches. Germline V gene data show CDR1 as SEHNR and CDR2 as FQNEAQ (reference sequence). The length of the CDR3 is 15 residues. CDR3: CASSSDRERDYGYTF. The CDR3 DNA is TGTGCCAGCAGCTCCGACAGGGAGAGAGACTATGGCTACACCTTC.

The chain is built from TRBV4-1 and TRBJ2-7, with 9 bases identical to TRBD1. The V and J ends lost 2 bases and 3 bases, in that order; junction bases with no gene match: 11. Germline V gene sequence: CDR1 MGHRA, CDR2 YSYEKL. The CDR3 extends over 17 amino acids. The CDR3 protein is CASSQHINWDRDYEQYF. The CDR3 DNA reads TGCGCCAGCAGCCAACATATCAACTGGGACAGGGACTACGAGCAGTACTTC.

V gene TRBV5-6 combines with J gene TRBJ2-3; 8 bases map to TRBD2. Germline CDR1 SGHDT, CDR2 YYEEEE. J lost 4 bases, V lost 3 bases, and 4 bases had no gene match. The CDR3 extends over 14 amino acids. The DNA for the CDR3 is TGTGCCAGCAGCTCGGGACTAGGGGCAGATACGCAGTATTTT. Protein sequence: CASSSGLGADTQYF.

There are a few counts of this clone. The chain joins TRBV5-1 to TRBJ2-2; D perhaps matches TRBD2 (7 bases). V was pared by 7 bases and J by 3 bases, with 16 bases between. The CDR3 covers 15 residues. The germline V gene encodes CDR1 SGHRS and CDR2 YFSETQ. The CDR3 nucleotides read TGCGCCAGCCAAGCCGGGGGGCTCGACACCGGGGAGCTGTTTTTT. It specifies CASQAGGLDTGELFF.

The V gene is TRBV9, the J gene TRBJ2-2, with D tentatively TRBD1 or TRBD2 (6 bases each). The CDR3 is 17 residues long. The germline V gene encodes CDR1 SGDLS and CDR2 YYNGEE. V was pared by 6 bases and J by 0 bases, with 18 bases between. The CDR3 coding sequence is TGTGCCAGCATGTCGTGGGGGGCCTCAGCGAACACCGGGGAGCTGTTTTTT. Its protein is CASMSWGASANTGELFF.

V usage is TRBV3-1 (or the pseudogene TRBV3-2) and J usage is TRBJ1-2, with 11 bases that match TRBD1. Germline CDR1 LGHDT, CDR2 YNNKEL (reference sequence). V shed 3 bases, J shed 7 bases, and the junction held 4 bases outside the gene matches. The CDR3 consists of 14 residues. Here the CDR3 DNA reads TGTGCCAGCAGCCACCGGGACAGGGGGGGTGGCTACACCTTC. Translation gives CASSHRDRGGGYTF.

The J gene is TRBJ2-3, the V gene TRBV3-1 (or the pseudogene TRBV3-2); 7 nucleotides line up with TRBD2. The V and J ends lost 4 bases and 4 bases, in that order; junction bases with no gene match: 8. Germline V CDR1 and CDR2: LGHDT, YNNKEL (reference sequence). The CDR3 has 15 amino acids. CDR3 protein: CASSPLASQSDTQYF. DNA for the CDR3: TGTGCCAGCAGCCCACTAGCGAGCCAATCAGATACGCAGTATTTT.

The gene calls are TRBV5-1 and TRBJ1-2, with D unresolved. CDR3 length: 14 amino acids. Germline CDR1 and CDR2: SGHRS and YFSETQ. V lost 0 bases and J 8 bases, leaving 14 bases between the germline ends. CDR3 bases: TGCGCCAGCAGCTTGGCCCCGACAATGGGAGGCTACACCTTC. The encoded protein is CASSLAPTMGGYTF.

This chain connects TRBV7-8 to TRBJ1-5; no clear D. V dropped 2 bases and J dropped 5 bases, with 13 bases sitting between them. This CDR3 is 15 amino acids long. Germline V CDR1 and CDR2: SGHVS, FQNEAQ. The chain's CDR3 is CASSLPGTGDQPQHF. CDR3 in DNA: TGTGCCAGCAGCTTACCTGGAACTGGTGATCAGCCCCAGCATTTT.

This clone was observed a few times. The CDR3 DNA sequence: TGTGCCAGCAGTTGGGGGGCTGGTCAGCCCCAGCATTTT. It translates to CASSWGAGQPQHF. The genes are TRBV6-5 and TRBJ1-5; tentative D call: TRBD1 (6 bases). V was clipped by 4 bases and J by 6 bases, with 10 bases between them. The germline V gene has CDR1 MNHEY and CDR2 SVGAGI. The CDR3 sequence is 13 residues long.

This clone came up once. The genes are TRBV4-1 and TRBJ2-1, with unresolved D. This CDR3 contains 12 residues. Trimming stripped 1 base from V and 9 bases from J, with 7 bases between. Germline CDR1 MGHRA, CDR2 YSYEKL. CDR3 sequence reads: CASSQVSGEQFF. The CDR3 DNA sequence: TGCGCCAGCAGCCAAGTGTCGGGTGAGCAGTTCTTC.

V gene TRBV11-3 combines with J gene TRBJ1-3, with a weak D call TRBD1 (6 bases). Trimming removed 5 bases from V and 4 bases from J, with 9 bases in between. The CDR3 is 13 residues long. Germline V CDR1 and CDR2: SGHNT, YENEEA. DNA for the CDR3: TGTGCCAGCAGCGACGACAGGGGAAACACCATATATTTT. Translating it yields CASSDDRGNTIYF.

This chain connects TRBV5-1 to TRBJ1-1, with TRBD1 as a possible D gene (5 bases). The V end was cut by 0 bases, the J end by 3 bases, with 9 bases between. From germline, CDR1 is SGHRS and CDR2 YFSETQ. This CDR3 has 14 residues. In DNA, the CDR3 is TGCGCCAGCAGCTTGGAGGACACGTACACTGAAGCTTTCTTT. Protein product: CASSLEDTYTEAFF.

This chain connects TRBV5-6 to TRBJ1-2, with D possibly matching TRBD1 (6 bases). The CDR3 totals 14 residues. V was trimmed by 6 bases and J by 4 bases, leaving 16 bases between them. CDR1 is SGHDT, CDR2 YYEEEE, per germline. CDR3 protein: CASIPAGGVYGYTF. The CDR3 DNA is TGTGCCAGCATCCCCGCCGGGGGCGTCTATGGCTACACCTTC. Filled out from reference TRBV5-6 and TRBJ1-2, the complete variable domain reads DAGVTQSPTHLIKTRGQQVTLRCSPKSGHDTVSWYQQALGQGPQFIFQYYEEEERQRGNFPDRFSGHQFPNYSSELNVNALLLGDSALYLCASIPAGGVYGYTFGSGTRLTVV.

The rearrangement uses TRBV5-1 and TRBJ2-7; 8 positions agree with TRBD1. The CDR3 has 13 residues. V lost 3 bases and J lost 6; bases outside the gene matches: 5. Germline loops: CDR1 SGHRS, CDR2 YFSETQ. This CDR3 is CASSWQGAGEQYF. The DNA for the CDR3 is TGCGCCAGCAGCTGGCAGGGGGCGGGCGAGCAGTACTTC.

This chain links TRBV7-6 with TRBJ1-1; D not certain. The V end was cut by 2 bases, the J end by 1 base, with 14 bases between. CDR3 length equals 16 residues. CDR1 is SGHVS and CDR2 is FNYEAQ in the germline V gene. The CDR3 nucleotides are TGTGCCAGCAGCTTAAGAGAAGGACTGGGGAACACTGAAGCTTTCTTT. Translating it yields CASSLREGLGNTEAFF.

The table lists this clone with a count of one. The V gene is TRBV6-5, the J gene TRBJ1-2, with TRBD1 matching 10 bases. The germline CDR1 and CDR2 sequences are MNHEY and SVGAGI. The CDR3 sequence is 15 residues long. V gave up 4 bases and J gave up 2 bases; unmatched junction bases: 4. CDR3 protein: CASSWGQGTNYGYTF. The CDR3 DNA follows: TGTGCCAGCAGTTGGGGACAGGGGACGAACTATGGCTACACCTTC.

The rearrangement links TRBV5-1 to TRBJ1-1; possibly TRBD1 for D (6 bases). Germline assignment: CDR1 SGHRS and CDR2 YFSETQ. Trimming left V 4 bases short and J 4 bases short, with 11 bases between. CDR3 length equals 13 residues. In DNA, the CDR3 is TGCGCCAGCAGCCCTGGGGGGGCCACTGAAGCTTTCTTT. Translating it yields CASSPGGATEAFF.

This sequence joins TRBV5-1 and TRBJ2-7, with D unresolved. Germline CDR1 SGHRS, CDR2 YFSETQ. The CDR3 is made up of 13 amino acids. The V gene lost 4 bases and the J gene lost 4 bases, with 12 bases spanning the gap. This CDR3 is CASSLKGSYEQYF. DNA for the CDR3: TGCGCCAGCAGCCTAAAGGGATCTTACGAGCAGTACTTC.